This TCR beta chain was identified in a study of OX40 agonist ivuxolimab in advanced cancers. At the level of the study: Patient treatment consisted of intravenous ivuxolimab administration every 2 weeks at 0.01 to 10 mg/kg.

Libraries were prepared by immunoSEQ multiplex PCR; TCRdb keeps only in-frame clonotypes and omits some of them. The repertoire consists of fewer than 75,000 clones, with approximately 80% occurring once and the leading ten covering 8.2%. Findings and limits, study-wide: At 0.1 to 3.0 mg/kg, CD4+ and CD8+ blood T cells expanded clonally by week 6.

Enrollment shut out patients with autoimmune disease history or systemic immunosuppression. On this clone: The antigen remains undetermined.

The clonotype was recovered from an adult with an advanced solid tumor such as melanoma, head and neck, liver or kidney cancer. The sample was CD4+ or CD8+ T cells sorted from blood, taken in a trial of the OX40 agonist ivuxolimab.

CDR3 DNA sequence: TGTGCCAGCAGTTTATCGGGGGGAGGTGGCTACACCTTC. Its protein is CASSLSGGGGYTF. The chain carries TRBV27 and TRBJ1-2; D is perhaps TRBD1 (5 bases). In germline, CDR1 is MNHEY, CDR2 SMNVEV (reference sequence). The CDR3 contains 13 residues. Trimming pared 0 bases from V and 7 bases from J, leaving 9 bases between.